Below, 25 T cell receptor beta chains from the same sample are listed, as sequenced in a study of blood T cell repertoires in COVID-19. The repertoire was sequenced with immunoSEQ multiplex PCR; TCRdb's copy has only in-frame clones and lacks some. The sample lists about 260,000 clones, roughly four fifths seen once, with around 4.1% in the top ten. Material: PBMCs or T cells enriched from blood (not recorded which). All receptors come from a man between 25 and 39 years old with acute COVID-19.

This chain joins TRBV5-5 and TRBJ2-2, with 8 bases matching TRBD1. CDR3 length equals 16 residues. The J segment lost 3 bases and the V segment lost 4 bases, leaving 8 bases of the junction unmatched. The germline V gene encodes CDR1 SGHKS and CDR2 YYEKEE (reference sequence). DNA for the CDR3: TGTGCCAGCAGCCCGGGGGACAGGAGAGACACCGGGGAGCTGTTTTTT. Residues: CASSPGDRRDTGELFF.

The J gene is TRBJ1-2, the V gene TRBV30, with TRBD1 matching over 7 bases. The CDR3 is made up of 12 amino acids. The J segment lost 5 bases and the V segment lost 5 bases, leaving 5 bases of the junction unmatched. Per germline, CDR1 GTSNPN and CDR2 SVGIG (reference sequence). CDR3 sequence reads: CAWEGAGYGYTF. DNA for the CDR3: TGTGCCTGGGAGGGGGCCGGGTATGGCTACACCTTC.

Here the CDR3 DNA reads TGTGCCAGCAGTGAAGACAGAATCTTTAATGAAAAACTGTTTTTT. Its protein is CASSEDRIFNEKLFF. The chain uses TRBV6-1 and TRBJ1-4; D is unclear. The CDR3 is 15 amino acids. Germline CDR1 reads MNHNS; CDR2 reads SASEGT. V lost 1 base to trimming and J lost 4 bases, with 10 bases between them.

The chain employs TRBV18 and TRBJ2-3, with 8 bases aligning to TRBD1. The CDR3 length is 17 residues. Trimming took 3 bases from V and 0 from J; bases not matched to a gene: 8. Germline CDR1 is KGHSH and CDR2 is LQKENI. The CDR3 DNA reads as TGTGCCAGCTCACCCCAGGGGGCCCGCCTTAGCACAGATACGCAGTATTTT. It is translated as CASSPQGARLSTDTQYF.

The chain employs TRBV19 and TRBJ2-4; 7 positions match TRBD2. CDR3 length equals 16 residues. Looked up from germline, CDR1 is LNHDA and CDR2 is SQIVND (reference sequence). With V trimmed by 7 bases and J by 7 bases, 16 bases remained unmatched. CDR3 sequence (DNA): TGTGCCAGTACCCCCGAAGGACGGGGAGGGTTGAACATTCAGTACTTC. Amino acid sequence: CASTPEGRGGLNIQYF.

The gene calls are TRBV9 and TRBJ2-2, with 7 bases fitting TRBD1. The J segment lost 0 bases and the V segment lost 2 bases, leaving 4 bases of the junction unmatched. Per germline, CDR1 SGDLS and CDR2 YYNGEE. The CDR3 loop spans 16 amino acids. The CDR3 DNA is TGTGCCAGCAGCGTCTCAGGGGGACCGAACACCGGGGAGCTGTTTTTT. It yields the protein CASSVSGGPNTGELFF.

This chain uses TRBV10-3 with TRBJ2-3; TRBD1 aligns across 7 bases. Germline lookup yields CDR1 ENHRY and CDR2 SYGVKD. The V gene end was trimmed by 7 bases and the J gene end by 2 bases; junction bases not matched to a gene: 6. CDR3 length equals 14 residues. The CDR3 region has the DNA TGTGCCATCACCCCAGGGGGTAACACAGATACGCAGTATTTT. It yields the protein CAITPGGNTDTQYF.

Notes on this clone: The junction shows a germline mismatch at one end, possibly a read error. The gene calls are TRBV5-1 and TRBJ1-1; 7 bases match TRBD1. Per the germline V gene, CDR1 is SGHRS and CDR2 is YFSETQ. This CDR3 has 14 amino acids. The CDR3 loop is CASKIYRGNTEAFF. CDR3 bases: TGTGCCAGCAAAATATACAGGGGGAACACTGAAGCTTTCTTT. The full variable domain, its missing parts supplied by reference TRBV5-1 and TRBJ1-1, is KAGVTQTPRYLIKTRGQQVTLSCSPISGHRSVSWYQQTPGQGLQFLFEYFSETQRNKGNFPGRFSGRQFSNSRSEMNVSTLELGDSALYLCASKIYRGNTEAFFGQGTRLTVV.

V usage is TRBV19 and J usage is TRBJ1-4; a possible D gene is TRBD1 (5 bases). The CDR3 is made up of 15 amino acids. The germline gives CDR1 LNHDA, CDR2 SQIVND (reference sequence). Trimming cost V 6 bases and J 5 bases, with 16 bases left between them. The CDR3 DNA reads as TGTGCCAGTAGGGGGGGGAGGGCAGAAAATGAAAAACTGTTTTTT. Protein: CASRGGRAENEKLFF.

The chain couples TRBV6-2 or TRBV6-3 to TRBJ1-2, with D perhaps TRBD1 (6 bases). CDR1 and CDR2 from the germline V gene are MNHEY and SVGEGT. This CDR3 comprises 14 residues. Trimming pared 6 bases from V and 4 bases from J, leaving 15 bases between. CDR3 sequence: CASSHRDRRYGYTF. Written as DNA, the CDR3 is TGTGCCAGCAGCCACAGGGACCGCCGCTATGGCTACACCTTC.

The gene calls are TRBV10-3 and TRBJ2-2; TRBD2 matches 7 bases. Trimming removed 3 bases from V and 3 bases from J; junction bases left unmatched: 4. Germline CDR1 and CDR2: ENHRY and SYGVKD. This CDR3 is built from 15 residues. CDR3 in amino acids: CAISDSGRDTGELFF. CDR3 bases: TGTGCCATCAGTGACTCAGGGAGGGACACCGGGGAGCTGTTTTTT.

Points on this clone: An end of the junction differs from the germline gene, which may be a read error. The rearrangement uses TRBV24-1 and TRBJ2-1, with 7 positions matching TRBD2. This CDR3 is built from 15 residues. Per the germline V gene, CDR1 is KGHDR and CDR2 is SFDVKD. CDR3 nucleotide sequence: TGTGCCACCAGTGCCCCAAGGGGAGCGGGAAATGAGCGGTTCTTC. It encodes CATSAPRGAGNERFF.

The V and J genes are TRBV11-2 and TRBJ1-1; D unclear. Germline loops: CDR1 SGHAT, CDR2 FQNNGV. V dropped 5 bases and J dropped 0 bases, with 7 bases sitting between them. The CDR3 loop spans 13 amino acids. CDR3 in amino acids: CASSPTVNTEAFF. The CDR3 bases are TGTGCCAGCAGCCCCACAGTGAACACTGAAGCTTTCTTT.

This clone has only a few counts. The chain recombines TRBV10-3 with TRBJ2-1; the D gene is possibly TRBD2 (6 bases). Looked up from germline, CDR1 is ENHRY and CDR2 is SYGVKD. This CDR3 region has 18 residues. Between the trimmed V and J ends, which lost 6 bases and 1 base, there was a span of 22 bases. DNA for the CDR3: TGTGCCATCAGCGAGGGGACTTCCTCTCGTCTATCCTACAATGAGCAGTTCTTC. As protein: CAISEGTSSRLSYNEQFF.

The genes are TRBV6-5 and TRBJ1-1; TRBD1 is a possible D gene (5 bases). Germline V gene lookup returns CDR1 MNHEY and CDR2 SVGAGI. Trimming removed 2 bases at V and 4 bases at J, with 8 bases between. The CDR3 runs to 13 residues. The CDR3 DNA sequence: TGTGCCAGCAGTTACGAAAGGGGCACTGAAGCTTTCTTT. Amino acids: CASSYERGTEAFF.

The chain joins TRBV5-1 to TRBJ2-3, with TRBD2 identical over 9 bases. With V trimmed by 0 bases and J by 3 bases, 5 bases remained unmatched. The CDR3 is 16 amino acids. CDR1 and CDR2 (germline): SGHRS, YFSETQ. The CDR3 protein is CASSLVAGGKTDTQYF. The CDR3 DNA sequence: TGCGCCAGCAGCTTGGTGGCGGGGGGGAAGACAGATACGCAGTATTTT.

The chain links TRBV6-5 to TRBJ1-4; no reliable D call. Germline CDR1 reads MNHEY; CDR2 reads SVGAGI. Trimming removed 8 bases from V and 3 bases from J, with 10 bases in between. This CDR3 is 13 amino acids long. The CDR3 bases are TGTGCCAGCTGCACAGCAGCTAATGAAAAACTGTTTTTT. Amino acid sequence: CASCTAANEKLFF.

The J gene is TRBJ2-2, the V gene TRBV19; D possibly corresponds to TRBD2 (6 bases). The ends were cut back, 5 bases at V and 7 bases at J, with 14 bases in the middle. The CDR3 contains 14 residues. The germline gives CDR1 LNHDA, CDR2 SQIVND (reference sequence). The CDR3, as DNA: TGTGCCAGTAGTGAAACTAGGGGAGGCGGGGAGCTGTTTTTT. Translating gives CASSETRGGGELFF.

The V gene is TRBV11-2, the J gene TRBJ1-3, with D unresolved. The CDR3 is 15 amino acids. The ends were cut back, 5 bases at V and 1 base at J, with 12 bases in the middle. CDR1 SGHAT and CDR2 FQNNGV come from the germline V gene. The CDR3 spells CASSPSSGSGNTIYF. CDR3 bases: TGTGCCAGCAGCCCGAGCAGCGGTTCTGGAAACACCATATATTTT.

V is TRBV19 and J is TRBJ1-1, with a tentative D call TRBD1 (5 bases). Germline assignment: CDR1 LNHDA and CDR2 SQIVND (reference sequence). V was pared by 3 bases and J by 4 bases, with 9 bases between. This CDR3 is 13 amino acids long. CDR3 sequence reads: CASSMGGGTEAFF. The CDR3 DNA follows: TGTGCCAGTAGTATGGGGGGAGGCACTGAAGCTTTCTTT. The full variable domain, in which reference TRBV19 and TRBJ1-1 provide the parts outside the CDR3, is DGGITQSPKYLFRKEGQNVTLSCEQNLNHDAMYWYRQDPGQGLRLIYYSQIVNDFQKGDIAEGYSVSREKKESFPLTVTSAQKNPTAFYLCASSMGGGTEAFFGQGTRLTVV.

The chain uses TRBV30 and TRBJ2-2, with 10 bases identical to TRBD2. This CDR3 contains 15 residues. Germline V lookup: CDR1 GTSNPN, CDR2 SVGIG (reference sequence). The V segment lost 5 bases and the J segment 2 bases; nucleotides outside the gene matches: 5. This CDR3 is CAWGGLAVNTGELFF. The CDR3 DNA sequence: TGTGCCTGGGGAGGACTAGCGGTTAACACCGGGGAGCTGTTTTTT.

The chain is built from TRBV6-4 and TRBJ1-2, with D perhaps TRBD1 (6 bases). Looked up from germline, CDR1 is MRHNA and CDR2 is SNTAGT. V was pared by 5 bases and J by 2 bases, with 12 bases between. CDR3 size: 14 residues. The CDR3 region is CASSPTGTNYGYTF. The CDR3 nucleotides are TGTGCCAGCAGTCCTACCGGGACAAACTATGGCTACACCTTC.

The chain recombines TRBV23-1 with TRBJ2-7, with 7 positions matching TRBD1. TRBV23-1 is recorded as an ORF, its role being uncertain. This CDR3 spans 16 amino acids. V lost 2 bases, J lost 2 bases, and 9 bases stayed unmatched. CDR3 nucleotide sequence: TGCGCCAGCAGTCAAAAGGGACAGCCAAGAGCCTACGAGCAGTACGTC. This translates into CASSQKGQPRAYEQYV.

This chain links TRBV2 with TRBJ2-5, with 8 bases matching TRBD2. Germline V lookup: CDR1 SNHLY, CDR2 FYNNEI. CDR3 length: 14 amino acids. Unmatched junction bases numbered 5, after V lost 7 bases and J lost 1 base. DNA for the CDR3: TGTGCCAGCACCGACGGGGGGGGCCAAGAGACCCAGTACTTC. Its protein product is CASTDGGGQETQYF. Using reference TRBV2 and TRBJ2-5 for the parts outside the CDR3, the full variable domain is EPEVTQTPSHQVTQMGQEVILRCVPISNHLYFYWYRQILGQKVEFLVSFYNNEISEKSEIFDDQFSVERPDGSNFTLKIRSTKLEDSAMYFCASTDGGGQETQYFGPGTRLLVL.

The rearrangement joins TRBV5-5 to TRBJ1-4; the D gene is possibly TRBD1 (5 bases). CDR3 length: 14 residues. CDR1 is SGHKS and CDR2 is YYEKEE in the germline V gene (reference sequence). The V gene lost 4 bases and the J gene lost 3 bases, with 10 bases spanning the gap. This CDR3 reads CASSRQSPNEKLFF. The CDR3 nucleotides read TGTGCCAGCAGCCGACAGAGCCCTAATGAAAAACTGTTTTTT.